This T cell receptor beta chain stems from a study of blood T cells in healthy people across ages (dated by TCRdb to between 2015 and 2017). About the investigation overall: In model experiments, roughly one uniquely barcoded TCR beta cDNA molecule per two T cells was captured by template switching. To track age-related changes in TCR beta repertoire diversity, the study relied on deep sequencing normalized with unique cDNA molecular identifiers. Donors were grouped into four age groups: young (average 16 years), middle-aged (39), aged (around 66) and long-lived (about 90). To avoid experimental bias, donors of different ages were randomly spread across the sequencing lanes. Two additional independent replicas of 1 million unique cDNA reads from the same blood draw were analyzed for two donors (one aged 18 to 30 and one aged 80 or older).

Overall study outcomes, separate from this receptor: Because profiling used bulk unsorted PBMCs, naive and antigen-experienced compartments could not be compared conclusively. Donor CMV infection status was unknown, potentially confounding age-related changes in expanded clonotypes. As age increased, observed TCR beta diversity per million T cells dropped in a roughly linear way, and a significant reduction was already evident by age about 40. The long-lived group showed more naive CD4+ T cells, fewer expanded clones and increased TCR diversity than the aged group, suggesting age selection. There was a strong correlation between observed TCR beta diversity and the percentage of naive T cells measured by flow cytometry. Estimates of total diversity based on one million sequenced T cells were regarded as lower bounds and as underestimates.

CDR1 and CDR2 are read off the germline V gene as LGHNA and YNFKEQ. The CDR3 runs 14 amino acids, cysteine and phenylalanine included. Only the CDR3 portion is preserved as DNA: 42 bases, with reading frame beginning at the first base. Germline trimming amounts to 5 bases on V and 5 bases on J, with 4 as the count of junction bases outside the gene matches. Donors were about 36 systemically healthy Caucasian individuals from Russia aged 6 to 90 years. Roughly 9 milliliters of peripheral blood were drawn from each donor into EDTA-treated Vacutainer tubes. Ficoll-Paque density-gradient centrifugation was used to isolate PBMCs, with at least 6.5 million obtained per sample. Total RNA was extracted from PBMCs with Trizol reagent, with at least 6 micrograms obtained per sample. For every donor, flow cytometry on a PBMC aliquot measured the percentage of naive CD45RAhigh/CD27high T cells. Library preparation was by 5' RACE. Sequenced on an Illumina HiSeq 2500. A second PCR of about 7 to 12 cycles was run with a J-beta primer mix and a sample-barcoded 5' primer. A unique molecular identifier was introduced onto each TCR beta cDNA molecule by a template-switch 5' adaptor carrying 12 random nucleotides. Each sample yielded at least 3 million CDR3-containing paired-end reads. All of the RNA was converted into first-strand cDNA using the Mint cDNA synthesis kit, with a TRBC-specific oligonucleotide serving as the primer. Following uracil-DNA glycosylase treatment, a first 18-cycle PCR with universal primers M1SS and BC2_uni_R was performed on all cDNA. For the original study's pipeline: Each sample was normalized by randomly selecting 1 million high-quality reads, each carrying a distinct molecular identifier. Instead of being binned into consensus sequences, reads with shared molecular identifiers were discarded. MiTCR, run with a Q25 quality threshold and the strictest error-elimination algorithm, handled CDR3 identification, clonotype clustering and error correction. A nonparametric unseen species model with Euler transformation was used to estimate a lower bound on total TCR beta diversity. The raw public reads went through TCRdb reprocessing: fastp at Q25, MiXCR clone calling, in-frame beta chains kept. Rows are combined by CDR3 protein, so each entry shows the most common genes and DNA. What appears here as the V and J calls and clone size reflects TCRdb's work, not the paper's. For this sample the table gives around 690,000 distinct CDR3 sequences, of which 58% were detected only once. The ten largest make up over 30% of the sample.

This clonotype occurred a few times. It lacks a known antigen. The record has no base qualities; no much larger clone is one base away. The sample taken for sequencing was blood. The clonotype originates from a man aged 60 to 75 in good health. The chain joins TRBV4-2 to TRBJ2-3, and 10 junctional nucleotides match TRBD2. The CDR3 region: CASSYASGGDTQYF. In nucleotide form, the sequence is TGTGCCAGCAGCTACGCTAGCGGGGGAGATACGCAGTATTTT.